This T cell receptor (beta chain) was identified in a study of cytomegalovirus exposure and HLA in healthy donors. Study overall: Early on, a data release was issued that held 80 million to 90 million unique TCRs from HLA-typed donors.

Per germline, CDR1 MNHNS and CDR2 SASEGT. The CDR3 totals 13 residues. The V gene lost 3 bases and the J gene lost 3 bases, with 9 bases spanning the gap. 13 Jbeta primers and 60 Vbeta primers were used for the PCR. Only in-frame clones appear in the TCRdb table, and some are missing; sequencing was by immunoSEQ multiplex PCR. The table records about 130,000 clones, over 8% of them present only once. The genes are TRBV6-1 and TRBJ2-7; D is unresolved. The sample taken for sequencing was PBMCs. This receptor was identified in a man aged 40-55 years in good health and CMV-seronegative. CDR3 region: CASSDAYGYEQYF. CDR3 nucleotides: TGTGCCAGCAGTGATGCCTACGGCTACGAGCAGTACTTC.